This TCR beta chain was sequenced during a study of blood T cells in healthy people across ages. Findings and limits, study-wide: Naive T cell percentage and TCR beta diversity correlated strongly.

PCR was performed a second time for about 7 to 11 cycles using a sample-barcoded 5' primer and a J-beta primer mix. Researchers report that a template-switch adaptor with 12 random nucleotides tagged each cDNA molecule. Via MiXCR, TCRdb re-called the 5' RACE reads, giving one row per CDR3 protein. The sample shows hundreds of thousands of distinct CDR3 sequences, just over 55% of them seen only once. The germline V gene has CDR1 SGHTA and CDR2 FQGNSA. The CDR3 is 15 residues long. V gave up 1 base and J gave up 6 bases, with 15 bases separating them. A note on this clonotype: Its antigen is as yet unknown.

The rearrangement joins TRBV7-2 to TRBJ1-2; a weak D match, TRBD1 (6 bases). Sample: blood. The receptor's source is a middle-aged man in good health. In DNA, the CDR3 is TGTGCCAGCAGCTTAGTGCCGGGGGCACTTGATGGCTACACCTTC. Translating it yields CASSLVPGALDGYTF.